These T cell receptor beta chains were read from a single sample in a study of T cells in localized non-small cell lung cancer. Here immunoSEQ multiplex PCR was the method, and the copy in TCRdb shows in-frame clones only, minus some. The repertoire holds about 43,000 clones, with around 90% as singletons. This specimen consisted of PBMCs, obtained before any cancer treatment. These receptors were obtained from a woman aged 35 to 70 with stage II lung adenocarcinoma. The CDR3 runs from the conserved cysteine through the conserved F or W. The order of the fields is J gene, D gene, V gene, clone size, CDR3 DNA, CDR3 protein. A D gene is named only where the DNA matches it firmly. Where a row states a size, it is once, few, many or the class of an expanded clone; other rows omit it.

>TRBJ1-1|TRBD1|TRBV6-1|NA
TGTGCCAGCAGTGTTACCGGGACAGGGAGGACTGAAGCTTTCTTT
CASSVTGTGRTEAFF
>TRBJ2-2|NA|TRBV5-4|NA
TGTGCCAGCACGGCCCGAGCGCAGACCGGGGAGCTGTTTTTT
CASTARAQTGELFF
>TRBJ2-2|NA|TRBV6-6|NA
TGTGCCAGCAACACAGGGTCGAGCACCGGGGAGCTGTTTTTT
CASNTGSSTGELFF
>TRBJ2-1|TRBD2|TRBV4-1|NA
TGCGCCAGCAGCCAAGATCAGGTGGTCGGTCTAGCGGGAGGGCTAAGGGAGCAGTTCTTC
CASSQDQVVGLAGGLREQFF
>TRBJ2-7|TRBD2|TRBV7-8|once
TGTGCCAGCAGCCGCGGGGGGCCGTTCCCTTACGAGCAGTACTTC
CASSRGGPFPYEQYF
>TRBJ2-1|TRBD2|TRBV10-1|NA
TGCGCCAGCAGTGGGCTGCGGGGGGAGCAGTTCTTC
CASSGLRGEQFF
>TRBJ2-3|TRBD2|TRBV7-2|NA
TGTGCCAGCAGCGTGAGGAGGACTAGCGGCACAGATACGCAGTATTTT
CASSVRRTSGTDTQYF
>TRBJ1-2|NA|TRBV2|NA
TGTGCCAGGAGGGGGGGTCCCTATGGCTACACCTTC
CARRGGPYGYTF
>TRBJ1-1|NA|TRBV6-1|NA
TGTGCCAGCGCCTACAGGGATGGCACTGAAGCTTTCTTT
CASAYRDGTEAFF
>TRBJ2-7|NA|TRBV5-4|NA
TGTGCCAGCAGCTTGGACCGGCAGGACGAGCAGTACTTC
CASSLDRQDEQYF
>TRBJ1-4|NA|TRBV4-1|NA
TGCGCCAGCAGCCAAGGTATGGCCAATGAAAAACTGTTTTTT
CASSQGMANEKLFF
>TRBJ1-2|NA|TRBV28|NA
TGTGCCAGCAGTTTAGGATCAGGGTTGGGCTACACCTTC
CASSLGSGLGYTF
>TRBJ1-1|NA|TRBV5-1|NA
TGCGCCAGCAGCTCGGACATGAACACTGAAGCTTTCTTT
CASSSDMNTEAFF
>TRBJ2-5|TRBD1|TRBV7-6|NA
TGTGCCAGCAGCCCGTACGGGACAGGGGAGACCCAGTACTTC
CASSPYGTGETQYF
>TRBJ1-5|TRBD1|TRBV11-2|NA
TGTGCCAGCAGCGAAGGGACAGGACATCAGCCCCAGCATTTT
CASSEGTGHQPQHF
>TRBJ2-5|NA|TRBV19|NA
TGTGCCAGTAGTTTGGAAGAGACCCAGTACTTC
CASSLEETQYF
>TRBJ1-5|TRBD1|TRBV27|NA
TGTGCCAGCAGTTCCCTCTTAGGGGGCTCGGGCAATCAGCCCCAGCATTTT
CASSSLLGGSGNQPQHF
>TRBJ1-2|TRBD1|TRBV28|NA
TGTGCCAGCCAAGGTGCCCGGGACAGACAACGCTCTTCCTATGGCTACACCTTC
CASQGARDRQRSSYGYTF
>TRBJ1-1|NA|TRBV7-6|NA
TGTGCCAGCAGCTCCTATAACACTGAAGCTTTCTTT
CASSSYNTEAFF
>TRBJ2-3|TRBD2|TRBV18|NA
TGTGCCAGCTCACCCCTAGCGGGACTAGCGGGAATTTCAGATACGCAGTATTTT
CASSPLAGLAGISDTQYF
>TRBJ2-1|TRBD2|TRBV6-1|once
TGTGCCAGCAGTGCTCTAGCGGGGGCCTACAATGAGCAGTTCTTC
CASSALAGAYNEQFF
>TRBJ2-7|NA|TRBV27|few
TGTGCCAGCAGTTTATTGGGGGTCGGAACCTACGAGCAGTACTTC
CASSLLGVGTYEQYF
>TRBJ2-1|NA|TRBV7-9|NA
TGTGCCAGCAGCCCCCGTCAGGGTGGATACAATGAGCAGTTCTTC
CASSPRQGGYNEQFF